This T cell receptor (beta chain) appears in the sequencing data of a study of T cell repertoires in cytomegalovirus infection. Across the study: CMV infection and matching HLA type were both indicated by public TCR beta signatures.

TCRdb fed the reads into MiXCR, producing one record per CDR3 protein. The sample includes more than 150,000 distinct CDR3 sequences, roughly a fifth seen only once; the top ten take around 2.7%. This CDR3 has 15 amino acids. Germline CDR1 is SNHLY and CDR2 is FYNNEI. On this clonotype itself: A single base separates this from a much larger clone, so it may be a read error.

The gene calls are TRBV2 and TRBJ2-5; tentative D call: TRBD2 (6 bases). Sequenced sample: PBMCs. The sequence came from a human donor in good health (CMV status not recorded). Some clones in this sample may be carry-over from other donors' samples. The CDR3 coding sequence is TGTGCCAGCAGTGGCGGGACTGGATTCCAAGGGACCCAGTACTTC. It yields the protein CASSGGTGFQGTQYF.